One T cell receptor (beta chain) is described in this entry. This entry comes from a study of shared T cell receptors in the human thymus. This CDR3 comprises 14 residues. Germline loops: CDR1 LNHDA, CDR2 SQIVND (reference sequence). V lost 7 bases to trimming and J lost 5 bases, with 16 bases between them. Data came from immunoSEQ multiplex PCR; TCRdb stores just in-frame clones and leaves some out. The sample lists under 850,000 clones, around 87% occurring once. The sample was also reused in another study, on human thymus T cells. From that report: Healthy Finnish infants undergoing corrective surgery for congenital heart defects provided the donor material. The source of the thymus tissue was resections taken during corrective heart surgery. There appeared to be biased usage of V and J genes in thymic and blood repertoires.

Specimen: thymocytes. The rearrangement uses TRBV19 and TRBJ2-3; D is ambiguous. The source is a boy younger than two with a congenital heart defect. The CDR3, as DNA: TGTGCCAGTACCCTTTCCCCCGCCGGAGATACGCAGTATTTT. Its protein is CASTLSPAGDTQYF.